The next 2 T cell receptor beta chains were all read from a single sample in a study of CD8 T cells in ankylosing spondylitis. The study, taken as a whole, reports: There was a TCR beta motif, made of several highly homologous variants, that appeared characteristic of ankylosing spondylitis blood.

A single record per CDR3 protein comes from TCRdb applying MiXCR to the 5' RACE reads. The sample records about 700,000 distinct CDR3 sequences, about 20% being singletons. These receptors are not linked to any known antigen. Sequencing was performed on blood, either unsorted or a sorted T cell fraction (not recorded which). The receptors derive from a male donor with ankylosing spondylitis.

Only a few counts were recorded for this clonotype. The rearrangement links TRBV21-1 to TRBJ1-1; TRBD1, the table's D call, lacks a check against the DNA. TRBV21-1 corresponds to a pseudogene. The CDR3 runs to 13 residues. The CDR3 DNA sequence: TGTGCCAGCAGCTTAGACAGGATGATTGAAGCTTTCTTT. Protein product: CASSLDRMIEAFF.

The table lists this clonotype with many counts. J is TRBJ2-5 and V is TRBV28, with D maybe TRBD2 (6 bases). CDR3 length: 13 residues. Between the trimmed V and J ends, which lost 5 bases and 5 bases, there was a span of 12 bases. Germline CDR1 reads MDHEN; CDR2 reads SYDVKM. The CDR3 loop is CASSIPSVETQYF. DNA for the CDR3: TGTGCCAGCAGTATACCTAGCGTGGAGACCCAGTACTTC.